The source of this T cell receptor (beta chain) is a study of T cell responses to AZD1222 COVID-19 vaccine. Study-wide findings and caveats: Unmutated variant regions are reportedly targeted by nearly half of spike-specific TCRs. Vaccine-associated CD4 TCRs ranged over spike, dominating at 160-218 and 743-854. Spike-specific TCR breadth rose after two AZD1222 doses, and depth rose as well. It should be noted that donors were predominantly white British and more often female, and clonal diversity was possibly underestimated.

A note on this clone: Its antigen remains unknown.

Some clones are missing from TCRdb's copy, which holds only in-frame ones; the method was immunoSEQ multiplex PCR. The sample holds about 150,000 clones; around 91% are singletons and the top ten take roughly 4.7%. The V gene lost 4 bases and the J gene lost 6 bases, with 11 bases spanning the gap. The germline CDR1 and CDR2 sequences are SGHTA and FQGTGA. CDR3 length equals 13 residues. The origin of this receptor is an adult in good health. The chain links TRBV7-3 to TRBJ2-3; D call uncertain. The sequences come from peripheral blood, collected on day 0 of AZD1222 vaccination. CDR3 in DNA: TGTGCCAGCAGCTCACCCCCTGGGGATACGCAGTATTTT. Translating it yields CASSSPPGDTQYF.